This T cell receptor (beta chain) was sequenced for a study of PD-L1 blockade in urothelial cancer. Study-wide results and caveats: Tumor-associated clones in blood expanded more at 3 weeks in durable-benefit patients.

The V and J ends lost 4 bases and 6 bases, in that order; junction bases with no gene match: 14. Germline V gives CDR1 LNHDA, CDR2 SQIVND (reference sequence). This CDR3 contains 16 residues. Comment on this clone: Its cognate antigen is unknown.

Time point noted: pretreatment peripheral blood. Data came from immunoSEQ multiplex PCR; TCRdb stores just in-frame clones and leaves some out. This table has about 81,000 clones, 89% appearing once. The chain uses TRBV19 and TRBJ1-2, with 7 bases aligning to TRBD1. The material was PBMCs, obtained around atezolizumab (anti-PD-L1) treatment. This sequence originates from an elderly woman with urothelial cancer. This CDR3 reads CASSTISRDRSNGYTF. CDR3 coding DNA: TGTGCCAGTAGTACCATTTCCCGGGACAGATCAAATGGCTACACCTTC.